The present T cell receptor (beta chain) was sequenced within a study of blood T cell repertoires in COVID-19. About the research overall: In each case, the material was cDNA or gDNA derived from T cells, B-cell-depleted T cells, or PBMCs.

CDR3 size: 13 residues. V was shortened by 2 bases and J by 4 bases, with 3 bases between the two germline ends. The V gene's germline CDR1 is MNHNS and CDR2 SASEGT. Study processing details: Cell counts per sample came from amplifying reference gene primers. TCRdb's table, derived via immunoSEQ multiplex PCR, lists solely in-frame clones and lacks some. V, J and clone size derive from that table, while D and trimming were established from the DNA sequence. The repertoire holds nearly 90,000 clones, more than 70% seen once, with over 13% in the top ten. The TCR was taken from a woman of 80 years or more with acute or convalescent COVID-19. The rearrangement joins TRBV6-1 to TRBJ1-6, with D unresolved. Sequenced sample: peripheral blood. The CDR3 region has the DNA TGTGCCAGCAGTGAACCGTATAATTCACCCCTCCACTTT. It translates to CASSEPYNSPLHF.